These T cell receptor beta chains were read from a single sample in a study of beta chain features in type 1 diabetes. Generated by immunoSEQ multiplex PCR, the TCRdb table keeps only in-frame clones and is missing some. The sample yields fewer than 200,000 clones, about 8.1% seen once. The sequenced sample consisted of central memory CD4+ T cells from blood. The receptors were gathered from a man between 18 and 35 years old in good health. CDR3s leave out the opening cysteine and the closing phenylalanine or tryptophan.

TRBJ2-5,TRBV7-2,ASSFNRGREETQY
TRBJ1-5,TRBV18,ASSPGTGSDQPQH
TRBJ1-1,TRBV9,ASSVHMNTEAF
TRBJ1-2,TRBV28,ASSPGQGGARGYT
TRBJ1-2,TRBV6-5,ASSRTAIYGYT
TRBJ2-1,TRBV18,ASSPRTSVDEQF
TRBJ2-5,TRBV4-2,ASSLGRQETQY
TRBJ1-2,TRBV7-6,ASSLGRGDYGYT
TRBJ2-6,TRBV11-2,ASSSPGQIYSGANVLT
TRBJ1-1,TRBV6-6,ASSYSMPSRKAF
TRBJ1-1,TRBV7-9,ASSLALGTEAF
TRBJ2-5,TRBV7-6,ASSGTRLETQY
TRBJ1-2,TRBV18,ASSPPPAANYGYT
TRBJ2-6,TRBV30,AWSGGHRGVLT
TRBJ2-4,TRBV28,ASSTGSNIQY
TRBJ2-7,TRBV2,ASSRDNYEQY
TRBJ1-2,TRBV19,ASSMGTGYFIYGYT
TRBJ2-7,TRBV7-2,ASSLEEHSSEQY
TRBJ2-7,TRBV14,ASSQEALSWRPYEQY
TRBJ1-5,TRBV2,ASSAMRVDQPQH
TRBJ2-7,TRBV6-5,ASSSYGASYEQY
TRBJ1-4,TRBV5-6,ASSPQDTNEKLF
TRBJ2-1,TRBV18,ASSPRGTGAWGEQF
TRBJ2-1,TRBV7-2,ASSHGTSGGSYNEQF
TRBJ2-5,TRBV29-1,SATQGAGETQY
TRBJ2-3,TRBV7-2,ASSLYWASGGSTDTQY
TRBJ2-1,TRBV19,ASSIVLAGGPGEQF
TRBJ2-5,TRBV6-6,ASSYSRDSQETQY
TRBJ1-1,TRBV14,ASSQVWGRTEAF
TRBJ2-5,TRBV7-9,AGPQGEETQY
TRBJ2-5,TRBV30,AWIGTSPTQY
TRBJ2-5,TRBV9,ASSAGTSGRTETQY
TRBJ2-2,TRBV25-1,ASSAKYRSAGELF
TRBJ1-1,TRBV27,ASFGGAGAMNTEAF
TRBJ2-3,TRBV30,AWTGGASDTQY
TRBJ1-5,TRBV2,ASSMTGFQPQH
TRBJ2-1,TRBV6-6,ASYTGTSGRMEQF
TRBJ2-3,TRBV7-3,ASSLTALLAGEDTQY
TRBJ1-2,TRBV30,ASRGNYGYT
TRBJ2-4,TRBV19,ASSTGLALY
TRBJ2-5,TRBV4-2,ASSQEGGRTHQETQY
TRBJ2-7,TRBV18,ASSIAGLTYEQY
TRBJ2-1,TRBV28,ASNLIGTSGRAYNEQF
TRBJ1-1,TRBV2,ASSGRRGPNTEAF